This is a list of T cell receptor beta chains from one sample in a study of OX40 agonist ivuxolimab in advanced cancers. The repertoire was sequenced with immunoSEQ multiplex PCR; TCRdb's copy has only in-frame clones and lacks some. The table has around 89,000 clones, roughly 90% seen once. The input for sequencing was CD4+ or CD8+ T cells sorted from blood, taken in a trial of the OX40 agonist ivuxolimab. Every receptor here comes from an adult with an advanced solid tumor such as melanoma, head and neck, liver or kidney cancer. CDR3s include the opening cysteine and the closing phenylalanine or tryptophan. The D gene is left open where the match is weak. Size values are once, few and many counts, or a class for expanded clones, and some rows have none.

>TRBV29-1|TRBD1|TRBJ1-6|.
CSVQQGRESPLHF
TGCAGCGTGCAACAGGGGAGGGAATCACCCCTCCACTTT
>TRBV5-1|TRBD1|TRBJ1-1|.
CATQQGGTNTEAFF
TGCGCCACCCAACAGGGGGGCACGAACACTGAAGCTTTCTTT
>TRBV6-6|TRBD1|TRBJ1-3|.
CASSYSSGGSGNTIYF
TGTGCCAGCAGTTACTCGTCAGGGGGCTCTGGAAACACCATATATTTT
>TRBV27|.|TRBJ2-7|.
CASSFGSSGGRSEQYF
TGTGCCAGCAGTTTCGGTAGCTCCGGAGGTAGGTCCGAGCAGTACTTC
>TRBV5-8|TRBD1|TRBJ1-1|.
CASSRRTGGTEAFF
TGTGCCAGCAGCCGCCGGACAGGGGGCACTGAAGCTTTCTTT
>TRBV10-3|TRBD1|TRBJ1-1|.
CAISSLGGSNTEAFF
TGTGCCATCAGTAGCTTAGGGGGCTCGAACACTGAAGCTTTCTTT
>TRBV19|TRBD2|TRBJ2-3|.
CASRASGGGDTQYF
TGTGCCAGTAGGGCTAGCGGGGGTGGTGATACGCAGTATTTT
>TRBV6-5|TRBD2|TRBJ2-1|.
CASRLAGGDEQFF
TGTGCCAGCAGACTAGCGGGAGGCGATGAGCAGTTCTTC
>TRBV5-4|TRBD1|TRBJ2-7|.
CASSLDRGPYEQYF
TGTGCCAGCAGCTTGGACAGGGGGCCTTACGAGCAGTACTTC
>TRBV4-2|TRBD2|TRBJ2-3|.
CASSQSTSGGTDTQYF
TGTGCCAGCAGCCAATCCACTAGCGGGGGCACAGATACGCAGTATTTT
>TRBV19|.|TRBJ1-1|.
CASSIVGLLPEAFF
TGTGCCAGTAGTATAGTTGGCCTGCTCCCTGAAGCTTTCTTT
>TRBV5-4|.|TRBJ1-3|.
CASSATGISSGNTIYF
TGTGCCAGCAGCGCGACCGGGATTTCCTCTGGAAACACCATATATTTT
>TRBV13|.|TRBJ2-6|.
CASTPPGGGGANVLTF
TGTGCCAGCACCCCTCCCGGGGGCGGTGGGGCCAACGTCCTGACTTTC
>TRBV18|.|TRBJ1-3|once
CASSLQGSGNTIYF
TGTGCCAGCTCACTACAGGGATCTGGAAACACCATATATTTT
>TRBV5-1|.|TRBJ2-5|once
CASSLGAGEETQYF
TGCGCCAGCAGCTTGGGGGCAGGCGAGGAGACCCAGTACTTC
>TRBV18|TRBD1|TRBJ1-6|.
CASSTLAGGNDSPLHF
TGTGCCAGCTCAACACTCGCAGGGGGCAATGATTCACCCCTCCACTTT
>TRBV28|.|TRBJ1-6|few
CASSLVGEGNSPLHF
TGTGCCAGCAGTTTAGTGGGGGAAGGGAATTCACCCCTCCACTTT
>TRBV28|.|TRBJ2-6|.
CASSPPDSYSGANVLTF
TGTGCCAGCAGCCCCCCCGACAGCTACTCTGGGGCCAACGTCCTGACTTTC
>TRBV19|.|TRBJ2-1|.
CASSTLQGFSYNEQFF
TGTGCCAGTAGTACCTTACAGGGATTCTCCTACAATGAGCAGTTCTTC
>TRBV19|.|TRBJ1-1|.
CASATSALMNTEAFF
TGTGCCAGCGCAACCTCTGCACTCATGAACACTGAAGCTTTCTTT
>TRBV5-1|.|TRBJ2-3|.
CASSEVSTDTQYF
TGCGCCAGCAGTGAGGTTAGCACAGATACGCAGTATTTT
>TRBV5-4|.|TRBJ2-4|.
CASSLGDTKNIQYF
TGTGCCAGCAGCTTGGGGGACACCAAAAACATTCAGTACTTC
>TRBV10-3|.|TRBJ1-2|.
CAITQTDKALGYTF
TGTGCCATTACCCAAACGGACAAGGCTCTGGGCTACACCTTC
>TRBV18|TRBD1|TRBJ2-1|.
CASSRDRGPPFF
TGTGCCAGCTCTCGGGACAGGGGGCCCCCGTTCTTC
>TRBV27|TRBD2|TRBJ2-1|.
CASRLAGGAYNEQFF
TGTGCCAGCAGACTAGCGGGAGGAGCCTACAATGAGCAGTTCTTC
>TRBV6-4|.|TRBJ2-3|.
CASSDGRRTDTQYF
TGTGCCAGCAGTGACGGCAGACGCACAGATACGCAGTATTTT
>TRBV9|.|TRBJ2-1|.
CASSVQTAYNEQFF
TGTGCCAGCAGCGTACAGACAGCCTACAATGAGCAGTTCTTC
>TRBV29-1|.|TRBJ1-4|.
CSVSGPVSGPNEKLFF
TGCAGCGTCTCGGGGCCAGTTTCGGGTCCTAATGAAAAACTGTTTTTT
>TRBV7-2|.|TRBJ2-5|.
CASSSRTSLQETQYF
TGTGCCAGCAGCTCCCGGACGTCCCTCCAAGAGACCCAGTACTTC
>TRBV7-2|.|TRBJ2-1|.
CASSLSRTTYNEQFF
TGTGCCAGCAGCTTATCCCGGACAACTTACAATGAGCAGTTCTTC
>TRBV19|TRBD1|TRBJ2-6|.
CASTGQGGSGANVLTF
TGTGCCAGTACGGGACAGGGCGGCTCTGGGGCCAACGTCCTGACTTTC
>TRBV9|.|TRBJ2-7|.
CASSVGQAVGEQYF
TGTGCCAGCAGCGTAGGTCAGGCGGTTGGCGAGCAGTACTTC
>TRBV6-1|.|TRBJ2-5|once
CASSEATGQETQYF
TGTGCCAGCAGTGAAGCGACAGGACAAGAGACCCAGTACTTC
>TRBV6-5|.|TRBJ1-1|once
CASSYLQGRGGTEAFF
TGTGCCAGCAGTTACTTACAGGGCCGCGGCGGCACTGAAGCTTTCTTT
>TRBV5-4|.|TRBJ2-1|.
CASSGDTYYNEQFF
TGTGCCAGCAGCGGGGACACGTACTACAATGAGCAGTTCTTC
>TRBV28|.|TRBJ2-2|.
CASRSSNTGELFF
TGTGCCAGCAGGAGCTCGAACACCGGGGAGCTGTTTTTT
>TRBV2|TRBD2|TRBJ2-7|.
CASSIAGGVDEQYF
TGTGCCAGCAGTATAGCGGGAGGGGTAGACGAGCAGTACTTC
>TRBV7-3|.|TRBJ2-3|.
CASSLPGTDTQYF
TGTGCCAGCAGCTTGCCAGGCACAGATACGCAGTATTTT
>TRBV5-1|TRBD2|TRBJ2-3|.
CASSPPTSGGITDTQYF
TGCGCCAGCAGCCCCCCGACTAGCGGGGGGATCACAGATACGCAGTATTTT
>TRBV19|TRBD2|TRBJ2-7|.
CASSSHDVLAGPYEQYF
TGTGCCAGTAGTAGTCATGACGTCCTAGCGGGCCCCTACGAGCAGTACTTC
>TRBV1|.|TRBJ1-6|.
CTSSQAGDRGSSPLHF
TGCACCAGCAGCCAAGCGGGGGACAGGGGTTCTTCACCCCTCCACTTT
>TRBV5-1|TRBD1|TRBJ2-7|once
CASSLGTGSSYEQYF
TGCGCCAGCAGCTTGGGGACAGGGAGTTCCTACGAGCAGTACTTC
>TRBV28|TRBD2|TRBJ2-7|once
CASSSPIGGRFYEQYF
TGTGCCAGCAGTTCTCCGATTGGCGGGAGGTTCTACGAGCAGTACTTC
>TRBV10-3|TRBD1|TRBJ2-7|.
CAISESMGQGAYEQYF
TGTGCCATCAGTGAGTCGATGGGACAGGGGGCTTACGAGCAGTACTTC
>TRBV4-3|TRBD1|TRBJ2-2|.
CASSQDFGTGTFGELFF
TGCGCCAGCAGCCAAGATTTTGGGACAGGGACATTCGGGGAGCTGTTTTTT
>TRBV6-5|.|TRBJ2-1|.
CASSYSGVNNEQFF
TGTGCCAGCAGTTACTCGGGAGTGAATAATGAGCAGTTCTTC
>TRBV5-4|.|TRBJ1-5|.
CASSLGDQPQHF
TGTGCCAGCAGCTTGGGAGATCAGCCCCAGCATTTT
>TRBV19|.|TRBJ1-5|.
CASRHTNQPQHF
TGTGCCAGTAGACACACCAATCAGCCCCAGCATTTT
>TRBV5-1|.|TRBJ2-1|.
CASSTQQGTYNEQFF
TGCGCCAGCAGTACTCAACAGGGAACCTACAATGAGCAGTTCTTC
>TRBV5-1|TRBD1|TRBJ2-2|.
CASSDPGQRNTGELFF
TGCGCCAGCAGCGATCCGGGACAGAGAAACACCGGGGAGCTGTTTTTT
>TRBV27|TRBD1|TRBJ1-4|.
CASSLWGTGDEKLFF
TGTGCCAGCAGTCTGTGGGGGACAGGGGATGAAAAACTGTTTTTT
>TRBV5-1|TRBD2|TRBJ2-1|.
CASSLGTSGANEQFF
TGCGCCAGCAGCTTAGGGACTAGCGGGGCCAATGAGCAGTTCTTC
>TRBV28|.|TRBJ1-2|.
CASSPKQDYGYTF
TGTGCCAGCAGCCCAAAACAAGACTATGGCTACACCTTC
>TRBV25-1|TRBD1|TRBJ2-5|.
CASINRGAKETQYF
TGTGCCAGCATTAACAGGGGAGCTAAAGAGACCCAGTACTTC
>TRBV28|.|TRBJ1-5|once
CASSKGGQPQHF
TGTGCCAGCTCCAAAGGGGGTCAGCCCCAGCATTTT